Shown below are 30 T cell receptor beta chains from a single sample sequenced in a study of tumor-infiltrating lymphocytes in primary liver carcinoma. The authors took blood RNA from unsorted whole blood and also extracted germline DNA. A constant-region primer primed TCR beta cDNA synthesis from about 0.55 ug of total RNA. Three nested multiplex PCR rounds, a slightly modified ARM-PCR, produced the libraries for TCR beta. The first two PCR rounds, roughly 10 cycles each, used TRBV1-TRBV30 forward primers and a C-beta reverse primer. One entry per CDR3 protein, called by TCRdb with MiXCR from the multiplex PCR reads. The sample lists approximately 320,000 distinct CDR3 sequences; more than 55% were seen once. Sequencing input: peripheral blood. The source is a woman in her twenties or thirties with primary liver carcinoma and hepatitis B virus infection.

CDR3 amino acids: CASSLVFGTSGEQFF. CDR3 sequence (DNA): TGTGCCAGCAGCTTAGTATTCGGGACTAGCGGTGAGCAGTTCTTC. V and J are TRBV7-8 and TRBJ2-1; 11 bases map to TRBD2. CDR1 is SGHVS and CDR2 is FQNEAQ in the germline V gene. The CDR3 has 15 amino acids. V gave up 1 base and J gave up 9 bases; unmatched junction bases: 5.

The genes are TRBV30 and TRBJ1-1, with 7 positions matching TRBD1. CDR3 length equals 14 residues. The germline CDR1 and CDR2 sequences are GTSNPN and SVGIG (reference sequence). After removal of 2 bases from V and 3 bases from J, the junction contained 6 bases not matched to a gene. The CDR3 sequence: CAWSKGQGDTEAFF. The CDR3 nucleotides are TGTGCCTGGAGTAAAGGGCAGGGGGACACTGAAGCTTTCTTT.

A few counts support this clonotype. This sequence joins TRBV4-3 and TRBJ2-3; the match to TRBD2 covers 7 bases. Germline assignment: CDR1 LGHNA and CDR2 YSLEER. Trimming cost V 4 bases and J 3 bases; bases outside gene matches: 22. There are 20 residues in the CDR3. Here the CDR3 DNA reads TGCGCCAGCAGCCGTCCCCTTAAAGCGGGGAGGGGCCCAGTAACAGATACGCAGTATTTT. Translated: CASSRPLKAGRGPVTDTQYF.

The chain combines TRBV5-4 with TRBJ2-4, with 7 bases matching TRBD2. CDR1 and CDR2 from the germline V gene are SGHNT and YYREEE (reference sequence). Trimming at V came to 5 bases and at J to 7 bases, leaving 9 bases not matched to a gene. This CDR3 region has 14 residues. CDR3 DNA sequence: TGTGCCAGCAGGCCTTATGGGGGGGGGAACATTCAGTACTTC. The encoded protein is CASRPYGGGNIQYF.

Concerning this clonotype: This may arise from a read error, as a much more abundant clone is one base away. This chain links TRBV6-6 with TRBJ1-2; D is unclear. The CDR3 length is 13 residues. Germline V gene data show CDR1 as MNHNY and CDR2 as SVGAGI (reference sequence). Written as DNA, the CDR3 is TGTGCCAGCACGCTGACGAACGGCTATGACTACACCTTC. Amino acid sequence: CASTLTNGYDYTF.

As concerns this clonotype: This may arise from a read error, as a much more abundant clone is one base away. V and J are TRBV6-6 and TRBJ2-5; perhaps TRBD1 as D (6 bases). CDR3 length equals 17 residues. Per germline, CDR1 MNHNY and CDR2 SVGAGI (reference sequence). The CDR3 reads CASSYSRTLRGQDTQYF. The CDR3 bases are TGTGCCAGCAGTTACTCCCGGACCCTTAGGGGACAAGATACCCAGTACTTC.

Regarding this clonotype: This may come from a read error, since a much larger clone is one base off. This chain joins TRBV6-1 and TRBJ2-5, with 15 bases matching TRBD2. J was trimmed by 5 bases and V by 7 bases; bases with no gene match: 8. The CDR3 is made up of 16 amino acids. From germline, CDR1 is MNHNS and CDR2 SASEGT. In DNA form, the CDR3 reads TGTGCCAGCATTCCCGGGACTAGCGGGAGGTTGGAGACCCAGTACTTC. Protein: CASIPGTSGRLETQYF.

About this clonotype itself: Germline is not matched at one junction end, which may reflect a read error. The chain has TRBV6-5 and TRBJ1-2; D perhaps matches TRBD1 (5 bases). The V gene's germline CDR1 is MNHEY and CDR2 SVGAGI. This CDR3 is built from 12 residues. CDR3 coding DNA: TGTGCCGGCAGTTACGGGGGAGATGTCTACACCTTC. Residues: CAGSYGGDVYTF.

As for this clonotype: One end of the junction is discordant with germline, which a read error may explain. The V call is TRBV7-9, the J call TRBJ2-1; either TRBD1 or TRBD2 may fit D (5 bases each). Germline loops: CDR1 SEHNR, CDR2 FQNEAQ (reference sequence). This CDR3 contains 16 residues. The CDR3 here is CASSPLASPWGNEQLF. CDR3 nucleotide sequence: TGTGCCAGCAGCCCTTTAGCTAGCCCCTGGGGCAATGAGCAGCTCTTC.

Only a few counts were recorded for this clonotype. The CDR3 is CASSLESGLGNQPQHF. The CDR3 DNA is TGTGCCAGCAGCTTGGAGTCAGGGTTGGGAAATCAGCCCCAGCATTTT. The chain recombines TRBV5-5 with TRBJ1-5, with D possibly being TRBD1 (5 bases). Trimming took 0 bases from V and 4 from J, leaving 14 bases between them. The CDR3 length is 16 residues. The germline V gene has CDR1 SGHKS and CDR2 YYEKEE (reference sequence). Full variable domain (outside the CDR3, taken from reference TRBV5-5 and TRBJ1-5): DAGVTQSPTHLIKTRGQQVTLRCSPISGHKSVSWYQQVLGQGPQFIFQYYEKEERGRGNFPDRFSARQFPNYSSELNVNALLLGDSALYLCASSLESGLGNQPQHFGDGTRLSIL.

About this clonotype itself: Germline and junction disagree at one end, which may indicate a read error. V usage is TRBV11-2 and J usage is TRBJ1-2; D unclear. The CDR3 is 14 amino acids. From germline, CDR1 is SGHAT and CDR2 FQNNGV. The CDR3 DNA reads as TGTGCCAGCAGTCCCGTGGGTACAGTCGTTGGCTACATCTTC. Its translation is CASSPVGTVVGYIF.

The gene calls are TRBV12-3 or TRBV12-4 and TRBJ2-1; D uncertain. V was clipped by 3 bases and J by 7 bases, with 13 bases between them. The CDR3 sequence is 14 residues long. The CDR3, as DNA: TGTGCCAGCAGTTTTCCCAGCCTCGTAAATGAGCAGTTCTTC. As protein: CASSFPSLVNEQFF.

Regarding this clonotype: This may arise from a read error, as a much more abundant clone is one base away. The rearrangement links TRBV6-2 or TRBV6-3 to TRBJ2-1, with TRBD2 as a possible D gene (5 bases). CDR1 and CDR2 (germline): MNHEY, SVGEGT. The V and J ends lost 7 bases and 6 bases respectively, with 16 bases between them. This CDR3 contains 14 residues. DNA of the CDR3: TGTGCCAGCATAACCGGGATCCGACGCAATGAGCAGTTCTTC. This sequence encodes CASITGIRRNEQFF.

With regard to this clonotype: A much larger clone lies one base from this, so it may be a read error. As the CDR3 is not closed by the conserved phenylalanine or tryptophan, this likely results from a read error. This chain connects TRBV12-5 to TRBJ2-6; D is tentatively TRBD1 or TRBD2 (6 bases each). Germline-derived CDR1 and CDR2 are LGHNT and FRNRAP. Trimming stripped 4 bases from V and 3 bases from J, with 16 bases between. The CDR3 loop spans 17 amino acids. The CDR3: CASGSWRGAYGANVLTL. The CDR3, as DNA: TGTGCTAGTGGTTCCTGGAGGGGGGCTTATGGGGCCAACGTCCTGACTTTA.

This clonotype came up a few times. The chain recombines TRBV6-6 with TRBJ2-3; 7 bases fit TRBD1. From germline, CDR1 is MNHNY and CDR2 SVGAGI (reference sequence). There are 15 residues in the CDR3. V dropped 4 bases and J dropped 1; count of bases not matched to a gene: 5. As DNA, the CDR3 is TGTGCCAGCAGTTCCCTCACAGGGGGCACAGATACGCAGTATTTT. It specifies CASSSLTGGTDTQYF.

This clonotype has only a few counts. The chain joins TRBV10-3 to TRBJ2-5; no clear D gene. The CDR3 has 13 residues. The germline gives CDR1 ENHRY, CDR2 SYGVKD. V lost 6 bases and J lost 11, with 19 bases in between. For the CDR3, the DNA is TGTGCCATCAGCACCCGCGCGGACGATGAGCAGTACTTC. It is translated as CAISTRADDEQYF.

To note about this clonotype: One end of the junction varies from germline; a read error may be responsible. For the CDR3, the DNA is TGCGCCAACAGCCAAGATCCCGGGACAGGGGTCGAGCATTACTTC. This encodes CANSQDPGTGVEHYF. The rearrangement joins TRBV4-1 to TRBJ2-7; TRBD1 matches 10 bases. The V gene's germline CDR1 is MGHRA and CDR2 YSYEKL. The CDR3 contains 15 residues.

This clonotype was counted at least ten times. The chain couples TRBV29-1 to TRBJ2-2; D may be TRBD2 (7 bases). The CDR3 covers 13 residues. The ends were cut back, 3 bases at V and 6 bases at J, with 11 bases in the middle. Germline CDR1 reads SQVTM; CDR2 reads ANQGSEA. CDR3 amino acids: CSVDRGGSGELFF. The CDR3 DNA is TGCAGCGTTGACAGGGGAGGGTCCGGGGAGCTGTTTTTT.

This clonotype was found a few times. This rearrangement joins TRBV28 to TRBJ1-2; no reliable D call. The CDR3 has 13 amino acids. V was trimmed by 5 bases and J by 8 bases, leaving 15 bases between them. CDR1 MDHEN and CDR2 SYDVKM come from the germline V gene. CDR3 loop: CASSQTFNGGYTF. The CDR3 region has the DNA TGTGCCAGCAGTCAGACCTTCAACGGAGGCTACACCTTC.

The chain has TRBV10-3 and TRBJ2-2; 10 bases match TRBD2. From germline, CDR1 is ENHRY and CDR2 SYGVKD. There are 16 residues in the CDR3. Losses at the gene ends were 3 bases for V and 1 base for J; bases not matched to a gene: 2. CDR3 sequence reads: CAISEASGRNTGELFF. The CDR3 nucleotides read TGTGCCATCAGTGAAGCTAGCGGGAGGAACACCGGGGAGCTGTTTTTT.

Points on this clonotype: This may come from a read error, since a much larger clone is one base off. The CDR3 does not close with the conserved phenylalanine or tryptophan, likely indicating a read error. The rearrangement links TRBV4-3 to TRBJ2-7; 7 bases map to TRBD2. The junction had 12 bases not matched to a gene; V was cut back by 3 bases and J by 4 bases. Germline values: CDR1 LGHNA, CDR2 YSLEER. The CDR3 totals 16 residues. CDR3 residues: CASSQSSTSAVYEQYS. The CDR3 bases are TGCGCCAGCAGCCAGTCTAGTACTAGCGCGGTTTACGAGCAGTACTCC.

This clonotype has only one observation. The rearrangement joins TRBV5-1 to TRBJ2-1, with D perhaps matching TRBD1 or TRBD2 (5 bases each). Trimming took off 1 base at V and 7 bases at J, with 12 bases between the two ends. This CDR3 comprises 14 residues. CDR1 is SGHRS and CDR2 is YFSETQ in the germline V gene. CDR3: CASSLMGEPNEQFF. As DNA, the CDR3 is TGCGCCAGCAGCTTGATGGGGGAGCCGAATGAGCAGTTCTTC.

This clonotype was seen at least ten times. The chain recombines TRBV11-2 with TRBJ2-4; the D call may be TRBD1 or TRBD2 (5 bases each). The germline CDR1 and CDR2 sequences are SGHAT and FQNNGV. V was clipped by 5 bases and J by 0 bases, with 11 bases between them. This CDR3 region has 15 residues. The CDR3 protein is CASSPGRVAKNIQYF. Here the CDR3 DNA reads TGTGCCAGCAGCCCGGGACGGGTAGCCAAAAACATTCAGTACTTC.

The chain joins TRBV28 to TRBJ2-3; no definite D call. The J call may be faulty, since TRBJ1-5 better matches the DNA end. The V gene's germline CDR1 is MDHEN and CDR2 SYDVKM. This CDR3 is 15 amino acids long. The CDR3 protein is CASSLISSRPDTQHF. Here the CDR3 DNA reads TGTGCCAGCAGTTTAATCTCGTCCCGGCCAGATACGCAGCATTTT.

The chain recombines TRBV18 with TRBJ2-1; D is ambiguous. In germline, CDR1 is KGHSH, CDR2 LQKENI. V dropped 3 bases and J dropped 5 bases, with 8 bases sitting between them. This CDR3 is 13 amino acids long. The CDR3 DNA is TGTGCCAGCTCACCCTTCACTGACAATGAGCAGTTCTTC. Translating it yields CASSPFTDNEQFF.

At least ten counts were recorded for this clonotype. The chain recombines TRBV12-3 or TRBV12-4 with TRBJ2-3; D possibly corresponds to TRBD2 (6 bases). The V end was cut by 9 bases, the J end by 4 bases, with 14 bases between. This CDR3 has 13 amino acids. CDR3 bases: TGTGCCAGTACACGGGAGATTGCAGATACGCAGTATTTT. Translated, it gives CASTREIADTQYF.

Worth noting for this clonotype: Relative to the germline gene, one junction end is altered; a read error may explain this. The chain recombines TRBV29-1 with TRBJ2-2; a weak D match, TRBD2 (5 bases). Germline V CDR1 and CDR2: SQVTM, ANQGSEA. The CDR3 has 14 amino acids. The CDR3 bases are TGCAGCGTTGGGTTTCAGACGAACACCGGGGAGCTGTTATTT. This encodes CSVGFQTNTGELLF.

The table lists this clonotype with many counts. The chain has TRBV11-2 and TRBJ2-7, with TRBD2 identical over 10 bases. Germline V gene sequence: CDR1 SGHAT, CDR2 FQNNGV. The CDR3 covers 15 residues. Trimming cost V 3 bases and J 0 bases; bases outside gene matches: 2. CDR3: CASSFASGSSYEQYF. The CDR3 DNA is TGTGCCAGCAGCTTTGCTAGCGGGAGCTCCTACGAGCAGTACTTC.

On this clonotype: This may stem from a read error, because a much larger clone lies one nucleotide away. The rearrangement joins TRBV12-3 or TRBV12-4 to TRBJ1-1, with TRBD1 as a possible D gene (6 bases). This CDR3 region has 13 residues. V lost 7 bases, J lost 5 bases, and 14 bases lay in between. The CDR3 protein is CASNFRQGTEAFF. The CDR3 DNA follows: TGTGCCAGCAATTTTAGGCAGGGGACTGAAGCTTTCTTT.

Turning to this clonotype: This may stem from a read error, because a much larger clone lies one nucleotide away. This chain links TRBV30 with TRBJ2-1, with no clear D. The CDR3 totals 14 residues. Germline-derived CDR1 and CDR2 are GTSNPN and SVGIG (reference sequence). CDR3 coding DNA: TGTGCCTGGCAAGCTCTGAGCTCCTACAATGAGCAGATCTTC. Its protein is CAWQALSSYNEQIF.